These 8 T cell receptor beta chains came from one sample sequenced in a study of control samples from healthy donors and cancer patients. The repertoire was sequenced with immunoSEQ multiplex PCR; TCRdb's copy has only in-frame clones and lacks some. Here the sample spans some 160,000 clones, around 86% being singletons. The sequenced material came from blood. The receptors shown here come from a man aged 30 to 45 in good health.

The J gene is TRBJ1-1, the V gene TRBV7-9; no reliable D call. CDR1 SEHNR and CDR2 FQNEAQ come from the germline V gene (reference sequence). Trimming shortened V by 2 bases and J by 1 base, and 14 bases separated the two germline ends. The CDR3 has 16 amino acids. CDR3 loop: CASSLSLVAENTEAFF. CDR3 nucleotide sequence: TGTGCCAGCAGCTTATCCTTGGTTGCGGAGAACACTGAAGCTTTCTTT.

V gene TRBV7-9 combines with J gene TRBJ2-7; 10 positions match TRBD2. V shed 4 bases, J shed 7 bases, and the junction held 7 bases outside the gene matches. The CDR3 sequence is 14 residues long. Germline CDR1 is SEHNR and CDR2 is FQNEAQ (reference sequence). The CDR3 DNA reads TGTGCCAGCAGCTCCACGGGTAGCGGGAGGGAGCAGTACTTC. Translating it yields CASSSTGSGREQYF.

Of note for this clone: Other DNA sequences of this sample code for an identical CDR3. The gene calls are TRBV5-1 and TRBJ2-5; 7 bases agree with TRBD1. Germline lookup yields CDR1 SGHRS and CDR2 YFSETQ. V lost 0 bases, J lost 5 bases, and 7 bases stayed unmatched. The CDR3 length is 15 residues. The CDR3: CASSLAEGARETQYF. The CDR3 DNA sequence: TGCGCCAGCAGCTTGGCCGAGGGGGCGCGGGAGACCCAGTACTTC. Full variable domain (remainder filled in from reference TRBV5-1 and TRBJ2-5): KAGVTQTPRYLIKTRGQQVTLSCSPISGHRSVSWYQQTPGQGLQFLFEYFSETQRNKGNFPGRFSGRQFSNSRSEMNVSTLELGDSALYLCASSLAEGARETQYFGPGTRLLVL.

The chain employs TRBV7-2 and TRBJ2-5; D is ambiguous. Trimming stripped 0 bases from V and 4 bases from J, with 15 bases between. Germline assignment: CDR1 SGHTA and CDR2 FQGNSA. The CDR3 loop spans 16 amino acids. The CDR3 region has the DNA TGTGCCAGCAGCTTAGCGCGGAAGGGTGGTACAGAGACCCAGTACTTC. It yields the protein CASSLARKGGTETQYF.

The chain is built from TRBV21-1 and TRBJ1-5. TRBV21-1 represents a pseudogene. The CDR3 contains 16 residues. The CDR3 spells CASSKVSGGCNQPQHF. The CDR3 nucleotides read TGTGCCAGCAGCAAGGTTAGTGGTGGCTGCAATCAGCCCCAGCATTTT.

V is TRBV5-4 and J is TRBJ2-1; D remains unclear. The CDR3 extends over 12 amino acids. V lost 2 bases and J 5 bases, leaving 5 bases between the germline ends. Germline values: CDR1 SGHNT, CDR2 YYREEE (reference sequence). CDR3 region: CASSFLHNEQFF. DNA of the CDR3: TGTGCCAGCAGCTTCCTCCACAATGAGCAGTTCTTC. The entire variable domain, with the rest obtained from reference TRBV5-4 and TRBJ2-1, is as follows: ETGVTQSPTHLIKTRGQQVTLRCSSQSGHNTVSWYQQALGQGPQFIFQYYREEENGRGNFPPRFSGLQFPNYSSELNVNALELDDSALYLCASSFLHNEQFFGPGTRLTVL.

The rearrangement joins TRBV6-5 to TRBJ2-1; 7 bases fit TRBD2. The CDR3 runs 14 residues. The germline CDR1 and CDR2 sequences are MNHEY and SVGAGI. The V gene end was trimmed by 7 bases and the J gene end by 5 bases; junction bases not matched to a gene: 8. CDR3 sequence reads: CASNYPGGHNEQFF. CDR3 DNA: TGTGCCAGCAACTATCCGGGGGGTCACAATGAGCAGTTCTTC.

This clone was counted a single time. Sequence at one end of the junction differs from germline and may be a read error. The genes are TRBV5-6 and TRBJ1-1, with a possible D match to TRBD1 (6 bases). The CDR3 contains 13 residues. The germline V gene has CDR1 SGHDT and CDR2 YYEEEE. The CDR3: CASRLDSNTEAFF. DNA for the CDR3: TGTGCCAGCAGGTTGGACAGTAACACTGAAGCTTTCTTT.